This TCR beta chain comes out of a study of cytomegalovirus exposure and HLA in healthy donors (dated by TCRdb to 2017 to 2019). Regarding the research as a whole: An earlier analysis of some 500 of the donors reported approximately 300 Gb of sequence data and roughly 110 million unique TCR beta sequences from 150 million to 200 million T cells. To study patterns of TCR occurrence, a later analysis re-analyzed previously published TCR beta repertoires from around 700 donors and added high-resolution HLA genotyping. Donor age, sex, ethnicity and CMV serostatus were collected together with the repertoire data. Every repertoire in the discovery cohort had been generated on one and the same sequencing platform. Both class I and class II loci were covered by HLA typing, at four-digit resolution. The study aimed to test whether cataloging public T cell receptors could reveal signatures of past pathogen exposure. On average, around 240,000 unique TCR beta nucleotide sequences were sequenced per donor among a few hundred genotyped donors of the cohort, with roughly a sixth of those sequences being non-productive. The later analysis used no new phenotypic data to find candidate immune exposures, relying instead on TCR beta sequences and their occurrence across donors. Typing coverage differed by locus: A, B, C, DRB1 and DQB1 were typed in roughly 620-640 donors, DQA1 in 522, DPA1 in around 600, and DPB1 in 472. In an earlier analysis of about 590 of the donors, high-throughput TCR beta sequencing was used to judge whether each TCR beta V gene segment behaved as functional or pseudogenic. Genome-wide SNP genotypes for about 65% of the 666 donors were used in a later genetic analysis, which treated that subset as a discovery cohort. To predict cytomegalovirus infection status, the study brought together high-throughput TCR immunosequencing, statistical association of individual TCRs with disease status, and machine learning. The study profiled the T cell repertoires of hundreds of subjects by immunosequencing and related them to cytomegalovirus serostatus. In addition to the first cohort of about 650 subjects, a separate validation cohort of approximately 110 different subjects was used. An early release covering over 500 HLA-typed donors comprised about 300 gigabases of sequencing data and 65 million to 100 million unique TCR sequences. Four to six DR-DQ haplotypes were handled as single units for association and clustering, since linkage in the cohort was strong. The genetic ancestry cluster associated with self-reported Caucasian donors included 80% to 90% of the 398 genotyped donors. What the study reported, not specific to this receptor: The sequencing pipeline was judged likely to have produced a cluster of highly shared sequence variants as a technical artifact. Most CMV-associated TCR beta chains appeared to be HLA-restricted in a later analysis, and the HLA associations seemed to be driven largely by CMV exposure. Some IMGT-functional V segments, including TRBV6-2 and TRBV6-3, could not be told apart with the 87-base-pair reads, so those segments were excluded. Three of the identified cytomegalovirus-associated TCR beta chains were confirmed in vitro to be specific for cytomegalovirus antigens. The authors suggested that the approach could potentially be extended to other disease states and immunological phenotypes. According to a later analysis, TCR association rates differed among HLA loci, with DRB1 alleles showing the most associated TCRs and HLA-C alleles showing the fewest. CMV serostatus was the only immune exposure information available for the cohort. A further reported finding was that TCR beta sequences accurately predicted the HLA-A and HLA-B alleles for most subjects in the first cohort. A later analysis reported that several top co-occurrence clusters appeared linked to parvovirus B19, influenza, CMV and Epstein-Barr virus. A later analysis associated about 17,000 TCR beta sequences with specific HLA alleles at a false discovery rate of 0.05. In the study, 150 to 200 TCR beta chains were listed as associated with cytomegalovirus. In both the original and validation cohorts, the classifier was reported to diagnose cytomegalovirus status with high specificity and sensitivity. The presence/absence analyses assumed that sequencing depth was roughly uniform across donors, and that assumption may not be true. HLA typing was unavailable for some donors at each locus, so association tests used only the typed subset. In this cohort, only TCR beta chains were sequenced, and detectable features were limited by the absence of alpha or paired-chain data. Assigning TCR associations to individual alleles was difficult when HLA alleles, especially DR and DQ, strongly co-occurred. In a later genetic analysis, a missense DCLRE1C variant was associated with V-gene and J-gene trimming of TCR beta chains, and the association was replicated in an independent cohort. Compared with the roughly 700-donor mean, donors in an Asian-associated ancestry cluster had fewer N-insertions in productive TCRs, according to a later genetic analysis. In an earlier analysis of fewer than 700 of the donors, most TCR beta V segments appeared in productive rearrangements about 87% or about 30% of the time, broadly matching IMGT annotations. The earlier analysis of 587 of the donors excluded over 15 rarely observed V segments, including chromosome 9 orphons, because counts were too low. Compared with equally common non-associated chains, HLA-associated TCR beta chains in a later analysis were more clonally expanded and had lower generation probabilities. Linkage disequilibrium might explain the correlated functional status among segregating V segments, but an unknown experimental factor could not be ruled out. Most TCR sequences were seen in very few donors, while some public TCRs were found in many individuals.

Receptor amplification or capture employed the immunoSEQ multiplex PCR assay. For the multiplex PCR, a mixture combining 60 forward primers for TCR Vbeta segments and 13 reverse primers for TCR Jbeta segments was used. The CDR3 region of rearranged TCR beta genes was amplified from genomic DNA with a multiplex PCR assay. The amplified TCR beta libraries were sequenced on the Illumina HiSeq System as 87-base-pair reads. Turning to the authors' computational methods: A later analysis tallied roughly 76 million unique TCR beta chains across the approximately 670 repertoires, and about 10 million of those chains were shared by two or more donors. To remove PCR and sequencing errors, raw reads were error-corrected and collapsed into unique sequences using a nearest-neighbor algorithm that merged closely related sequences. Alignment of CDR3 sequences to IMGT reference sequences was used to assign V, D and J gene segments. For a sequence to be retained, at least a six-nucleotide match to both a V gene segment and a J gene segment was required. A rearrangement counted as productive if the CDR3 had no stop codons and remained in frame with V and J, and every other rearrangement counted as non-productive. Following IMGT convention, CDR3 was defined as the stretch from the second conserved V-encoded cysteine up to the conserved J-encoded phenylalanine. The earlier analysis of about 640 of the donors excluded any sequence lacking an unambiguous match to a single V gene segment. An earlier analysis of a few hundred of the donors classified V segments as functional when productive rearrangements were above 56.7% and as segregating when the standard deviation between donors was above 5%. To diagnose cytomegalovirus status from the catalog of TCR beta chain sequences, a statistical classification framework was built. V and J gene assignment, in a later analysis, came from comparing TCR nucleotide sequences with IMGT/GENE-DB human TR gene sequences. A later analysis assigned CDR3 sequences and most-parsimonious VDJ recombination scenarios with the TCRdist pipeline. In a later analysis, every TCR beta chain was defined by the combination of its CDR3 amino acid sequence and its V-gene family, and reads without a unique V-gene family were dropped. A later analysis removed 600 or so highly shared, low-generation-probability nucleotide sequences to deal with suspected cross-contamination and a sequencing artifact. In a later analysis, a clonal expansion index for each public chain was calculated from normalized within-repertoire ranks of inferred template counts. In a later analysis, generation probabilities were computed using a VDJ recombination model fitted to out-of-frame rearrangements, and the results were checked against IGoR. In a later analysis, TCR-TCR, TCR-HLA and TCR-CMV co-occurrence was scored with hypergeometric tests, and a repertoire-size bias correction was applied to TCR pairs. False discovery rates were estimated in a later analysis by permuting HLA or CMV assignments 20 times. In a later analysis, co-occurring TCRs were grouped with DBSCAN, and TCRdist sequence similarity was added when clustering was performed within HLA-allele-positive subsets. Co-occurrence clustering excluded repertoires with fewer than 30,000 or more than 120,000 public chains, plus five with anomalous nucleotide sharing. In its TCRdb copy, this immuneACCESS table keeps in-frame sequences only and misses some clones. Where compared with another copy, unresolved V genes explain less than half of these, and the others have no known cause. The DNA was the basis for D and trimming; V, J and clone size are from that table. The sample table records 100,000 to 120,000 clones; 15% of these occur just once. The biggest ten clones account for approximately 0.8% of the sample.

The cohort was made up of 666 healthy bone marrow donors. At the time of sampling, every cohort member was nominally healthy, though immune exposures that went unrecorded were likely present. The donor tested CMV seronegative and was one of the 352 seronegative cohort members. Each donor provided a peripheral blood sample, and peripheral blood mononuclear cells were used for TCR beta sequencing. Genomic DNA extraction from the blood cell samples was performed with the Qiagen DNeasy Blood Extraction Kit. Taken from cysteine to phenylalanine, the CDR3 has 14 residues. CDR3 DNA is the only sequence kept; it has 42 bases, read in frame from the first base. V is cut back by 7 bases and J by 7 bases, with 9 bases in the junction unmatched. CDR1 and CDR2 were assigned from the germline V gene as SGHTA and FQGNSA. In the case of this clone: What this receptor recognizes is not known. Base qualities are not at hand, and no much larger clone is one base apart.

The chain was built from TRBV7-2 and TRBJ2-5, and TRBD1 aligns with 10 junction nucleotides. The sequencing sample was made of PBMCs. This TCR was sampled from a female donor in good health and CMV-seronegative. At the DNA level, the sequence is TGTGCCAGCACCCAAGACAGGGGGCAGGGGACCCAGTACTTC. The encoded protein is CASTQDRGQGTQYF.